This T cell receptor (beta chain) came from a study of T cells after yellow fever vaccination. General study points: FACS-sorted repertoires could contain abundant clonotypes contaminating from the bulk population. The CD4 compartment and the CD8 compartment contained a small share of clonotypes in common.

Using its own MiXCR run on the 5' RACE reads, TCRdb lists one record per CDR3 protein. In the table there are around 320,000 distinct CDR3 sequences, roughly 8.7% of which are singletons. This clonotype has a count of ten or more. Its antigen is currently unknown. Sequences were derived from CD4+ T cells sorted from PBMCs, sampled 5 days after the yellow fever booster vaccination. This TCR came from a man younger than 30 who received the YFV17D yellow fever vaccine.

CDR3 loop: CATSRDGYEQYF. CDR3 sequence (DNA): TGTGCCACCAGCAGAGATGGCTACGAGCAGTACTTC. The V and J genes are TRBV15 and TRBJ2-7; D gene ambiguous. The V end was cut by 0 bases, the J end by 3 bases, with 3 bases between. The CDR3 sequence is 12 residues long. Germline assignment: CDR1 LNHNV and CDR2 YYDKDF (reference sequence).